The present TCR beta chain was sequenced within a study of cytomegalovirus exposure and HLA in healthy donors. Whole-study results and caveats: Researchers reported from a later analysis that most CMV-associated TCR beta chains appeared HLA-restricted. Most TCR sequences showed up rarely, but some public TCRs showed up in many donors. Later analysis found that TCR beta chains associated with HLA were more clonally expanded than other, equally common chains.

This clone was counted between two and nine times. Antigen: not known. The primer mix had 60 Vbeta and 13 Jbeta primers. As handled by the study authors: Roughly 9.9 million shared chains were among the approximately 87 million unique TCR beta chains that a later analysis counted. This table comes from immunoSEQ multiplex PCR, and its TCRdb copy is limited to in-frame clones, with some not included. The DNA was the basis for D and trimming; V, J and clone size are from that table. The sample includes about 160,000 clones, around 82% of them seen just once. This CDR3 region has 17 residues. The germline V gene has CDR1 SGHRS and CDR2 YFSETQ. The J segment lost 5 bases and the V segment lost 3 bases, leaving 7 bases of the junction unmatched.

The specimen was PBMCs. The chain carries TRBV5-1 and TRBJ2-1; 14 bases map to TRBD2. The receptor was isolated from a man younger than 40 in good health and CMV-seronegative. CDR3 nucleotide sequence: TGCGCCAGCAGCTGGGGACTAGCGGGAGCTTTGGACAATGAGCAGTTCTTC. This sequence encodes CASSWGLAGALDNEQFF.